This entry concerns a single T cell receptor beta chain. What it recognizes is unknown. At one end the junction does not follow the germline gene, possibly because of a read error. Germline V gives CDR1 MDHEN, CDR2 SYDVKM. The CDR3 extends over 12 amino acids. Assay: immunoSEQ multiplex PCR; the TCRdb copy retains only in-frame clones and omits some. Here the sample spans 2 million to 3 million clones, over 85% being singletons. This entry belongs to a study of shared clonotypes between healthy human individuals. Points from the study as a whole: The expectation was that sequencing depth would affect clonotype sharing among donors. Relative to clonotypes present in all four donors, those not shared had lower generation probabilities.

Input material: naive CD4+ T cells from PBMCs. Described subset: CD45RA+ positively selected. The chain links TRBV28 to TRBJ1-1; no clear D gene. This TCR derives from a man aged 18 to 30 in good health. Some clones in this sample may be carry-over from other donors' samples. CDR3 coding DNA: TGTGCCAGCAGTTTAGGTTCCGGGAAGGCGGACTTT. Translated: CASSLGSGKADF. The full variable domain, its missing parts supplied by reference TRBV28 and TRBJ1-1, is DVKVTQSSRYLVKRTGEKVFLECVQDMDHENMFWYRQDPGLGLRLIYFSYDVKMKEKGDIPEGYSVSREKKERFSLILESASTNQTSMYLCASSLGSGKADFGQGTRLTVV.